This entry lists 26 T cell receptor beta chains sequenced from one sample in a study of T cells after yellow fever vaccination. TCRdb reprocessed the 5' RACE reads via MiXCR and lists one record per CDR3 protein. The data show some 320,000 distinct CDR3 sequences, with approximately 9% seen just once and 15% to 20% held by the top ten. The material was PBMCs, obtained on the day of the first yellow fever vaccination. The receptor source for this set is a man aged 18 to 35 who received the YFV17D yellow fever vaccine.

This clonotype occurred many times. V and J are TRBV25-1 and TRBJ1-5, with a tentative D call TRBD1 (5 bases). The length of the CDR3 is 15 residues. The germline gives CDR1 MGHDK, CDR2 SYGVNS. V was shortened by 1 base and J by 6 bases, with 13 bases between the two germline ends. CDR3 region: CASSESGGDVQPQHF. CDR3 nucleotides: TGTGCCAGCAGTGAATCAGGAGGGGACGTTCAGCCCCAGCATTTT.

Ten or more counts support this clonotype. This chain joins TRBV3-1 and TRBJ1-1, with D possibly TRBD1 on 6 matching bases. The CDR3 runs 15 residues. Germline lookup yields CDR1 LGHDT and CDR2 YNNKEL (reference sequence). V dropped 4 bases and J dropped 3 bases, with 15 bases sitting between them. For the CDR3, the DNA is TGTGCCAGCAGCCCACCAGGGGACGTGCACACTGAAGCTTTCTTT. Translation: CASSPPGDVHTEAFF.

The chain couples TRBV10-1 to TRBJ2-3; 11 bases align to TRBD1. Germline V gene sequence: CDR1 WNHNN, CDR2 SYGVQD (reference sequence). J gave up 4 bases and V 6 bases, and 9 bases lay outside the gene matches. This CDR3 comprises 16 residues. The CDR3 DNA is TGCGCCAGCAGCCGGGGGGACAGGGGGACATCAGATACGCAGTATTTT. It translates to CASSRGDRGTSDTQYF.

This clonotype was seen repeatedly, ten times or more. The chain has TRBV5-1 and TRBJ2-3; D may be TRBD1 (6 bases). This CDR3 comprises 15 residues. The germline V gene encodes CDR1 SGHRS and CDR2 YFSETQ. The V end was cut by 4 bases, the J end by 4 bases, with 16 bases between. This CDR3 reads CASSPGQLGADTQYF. For the CDR3, the DNA is TGCGCCAGCAGCCCGGGACAACTCGGTGCAGATACGCAGTATTTT.

In its sample, this clonotype was seen a few times. The V and J genes are TRBV5-1 and TRBJ1-2, with a weak D call TRBD1 (6 bases). Germline values: CDR1 SGHRS, CDR2 YFSETQ. The V gene lost 4 bases and the J gene lost 1 base, with 11 bases spanning the gap. The CDR3 loop spans 14 amino acids. The CDR3 loop is CASSGGQSNYGYTF. CDR3 in DNA: TGCGCCAGCAGCGGAGGACAGAGTAACTATGGCTACACCTTC.

This clonotype was picked up many times. This chain joins TRBV3-1 and TRBJ2-3, with D maybe TRBD1 (6 bases). The CDR3 contains 15 residues. Trimming took off 8 bases at V and 6 bases at J, with 21 bases between the two ends. Germline lookup yields CDR1 LGHDT and CDR2 YNNKEL (reference sequence). The CDR3 coding sequence is TGTGCCAGCCGAGGACTTGGGGGCCAGTGGGATACGCAGTATTTT. Its protein is CASRGLGGQWDTQYF.

This clonotype was counted between two and nine times. The V and J genes are TRBV12-3 or TRBV12-4 and TRBJ2-1; 12 bases are a match to TRBD2. The junction had 1 base not matched to a gene; V was cut back by 5 bases and J by 2 bases. The CDR3 totals 15 residues. CDR3: CASSRLAGAYNEQFF. CDR3 DNA: TGTGCCAGCAGTCGACTAGCGGGGGCCTACAATGAGCAGTTCTTC.

This clonotype was detected only a few times. The chain is built from TRBV1 and TRBJ2-1; the D call TRBD1 from the table was never checked on the DNA. TRBV1 is a pseudogene segment. CDR3 size: 19 residues. CDR3 nucleotide sequence: TGCACCAGCACCCTTGACGATGAGGGGGCCTTTCCTCCCTACAATGAGCAGTTCTTC. Its protein is CTSTLDDEGAFPPYNEQFF.

The chain uses TRBV24-1 and TRBJ1-1; maybe TRBD1 (6 bases). Germline V gives CDR1 KGHDR, CDR2 SFDVKD. The CDR3 consists of 12 residues. With 1 base removed from V and 10 bases from J, the gap between germline ends came to 9 bases. CDR3 in amino acids: CATSDLQGSAFF. The CDR3 nucleotides are TGTGCCACCAGTGATTTACAGGGCTCAGCTTTCTTT.

The rearrangement joins TRBV5-4 to TRBJ1-4; D is ambiguous. Trimming removed 0 bases from V and 11 bases from J, with 11 bases in between. Looked up from germline, CDR1 is SGHNT and CDR2 is YYREEE (reference sequence). The CDR3 runs to 13 residues. The CDR3 sequence: CASSLDRTGKLFF. CDR3 DNA sequence: TGTGCCAGCAGCTTGGACCGGACGGGGAAACTGTTTTTT.

This clonotype was counted only a few times. The chain uses TRBV5-1 and TRBJ1-2; TRBD1 matches at 9 bases. CDR1 and CDR2 (germline): SGHRS, YFSETQ. The junction had 11 bases not matched to a gene; V was cut back by 4 bases and J by 7 bases. This CDR3 spans 15 amino acids. CDR3 region: CASSQIQGALGGYTF. CDR3 bases: TGCGCCAGCAGCCAAATACAGGGGGCACTTGGTGGCTACACCTTC.

This chain uses TRBV7-3 with TRBJ2-1, with a possible D match to TRBD1 (5 bases). V was shortened by 7 bases and J by 0 bases, with 13 bases between the two germline ends. Looked up from germline, CDR1 is SGHTA and CDR2 is FQGTGA. CDR3 length: 15 amino acids. The CDR3 region has the DNA TGTGCCAGCACCTATCGACAGAGCTCCTACAATGAGCAGTTCTTC. Translation: CASTYRQSSYNEQFF.

This clonotype was detected a few times. This chain connects TRBV12-3 or TRBV12-4 to TRBJ1-1; 8 bases line up with TRBD1. The ends lost 6 bases at V and 5 bases at J; junction bases unmatched: 14. The CDR3 sequence is 16 residues long. The CDR3 DNA reads as TGTGCCAGCAGCCACAAAAGGGACAGGTCGGGAACTGAAGCTTTCTTT. Protein: CASSHKRDRSGTEAFF.

This clonotype came up a few times. V usage is TRBV7-8 and J usage is TRBJ2-1; 10 bases match TRBD2. The CDR3 loop spans 16 amino acids. V lost 0 bases and J lost 7; bases outside the gene matches: 6. The germline gives CDR1 SGHVS, CDR2 FQNEAQ. CDR3 loop: CASSLAPAGGRNEQFF. CDR3 bases: TGTGCCAGCAGCTTAGCGCCAGCGGGGGGGCGGAATGAGCAGTTCTTC.

This clonotype came up many times. J is TRBJ2-3 and V is TRBV9; 8 bases match TRBD2. V dropped 0 bases and J dropped 4; count of bases not matched to a gene: 7. Germline V lookup: CDR1 SGDLS, CDR2 YYNGEE. The CDR3 consists of 16 residues. The CDR3 sequence: CASSVVLGGAADTQYF. CDR3 in DNA: TGTGCCAGCAGCGTAGTCCTCGGGGGGGCGGCAGATACGCAGTATTTT.

This clonotype was counted ten times or more. The J gene is TRBJ2-5, the V gene TRBV5-1; the match to TRBD2 covers 10 bases. This CDR3 has 16 residues. Trimming took 2 bases from V and 5 from J; bases not matched to a gene: 9. Germline lookup yields CDR1 SGHRS and CDR2 YFSETQ. CDR3 region: CASSFGASGGVETQYF. The CDR3 coding sequence is TGCGCCAGCAGCTTCGGCGCTAGCGGGGGAGTTGAGACCCAGTACTTC.

This clonotype was detected a few times. The V gene is TRBV4-3, the J gene TRBJ2-2, with TRBD2 matching 8 bases. Germline trimming cut 1 base from V and 4 bases from J; bases unmatched to any gene: 8. Germline loops: CDR1 LGHNA, CDR2 YSLEER. The CDR3 has 17 amino acids. The CDR3 sequence is CASSQVWGLAGTGELFF. Here the CDR3 DNA reads TGCGCCAGCAGCCAAGTCTGGGGGCTAGCGGGCACCGGGGAGCTGTTTTTT.

The chain joins TRBV9 to TRBJ2-2; 13 nucleotides align to TRBD2. This CDR3 region has 18 residues. Trimming removed 4 bases from V and 1 base from J; junction bases left unmatched: 7. Germline CDR1 SGDLS, CDR2 YYNGEE. CDR3 residues: CASSLTGLAGLNTGELFF. CDR3 DNA sequence: TGTGCCAGCAGCTTAACGGGACTAGCGGGGCTGAACACCGGGGAGCTGTTTTTT.

CDR3 sequence reads: CASSLPTVNPIYSGNTIYF. The DNA for the CDR3 is TGTGCCAGCAGCTTACCGACCGTAAATCCTATTTACTCTGGAAACACCATATATTTT. The rearrangement links TRBV7-3 to TRBJ1-3; D gene uncertain. The CDR3 has 19 amino acids. CDR1 SGHTA and CDR2 FQGTGA come from the germline V gene. The ends were cut back, 2 bases at V and 0 bases at J, with 20 bases in the middle.

This sequence joins TRBV12-3 or TRBV12-4 and TRBJ2-1, with D maybe TRBD1 (6 bases). The CDR3 sequence is 14 residues long. The V and J ends lost 7 bases and 3 bases respectively, with 13 bases between them. The CDR3 coding sequence is TGTGCCAGCAACAGGCAGGGACACTACAATGAGCAGTTCTTC. Translating it yields CASNRQGHYNEQFF.

This rearrangement joins TRBV7-4 to TRBJ1-6, with D hard to call. Germline-derived CDR1 and CDR2 are SGHVT and SQSDAQ. This CDR3 contains 23 residues. Trimming removed 3 bases at V and 0 bases at J, with 30 bases between. The CDR3 spells CASSFRAREELYRGSSYNSPLHF. CDR3 nucleotides: TGTGCCAGCAGCTTTCGGGCGAGGGAGGAATTGTATAGAGGGAGCTCCTATAATTCACCCCTCCACTTT.

This clonotype was seen only a few times. This sequence joins TRBV7-8 and TRBJ2-7; 8 positions agree with TRBD2. The CDR3 runs to 15 residues. Germline CDR1 reads SGHVS; CDR2 reads FQNEAQ. With V trimmed by 5 bases and J by 0 bases, 6 bases remained unmatched. CDR3 in amino acids: CASSVTGGGSYEQYV. CDR3 sequence (DNA): TGTGCCAGCAGCGTTACCGGGGGGGGCTCCTACGAGCAGTACGTC.

The chain recombines TRBV9 with TRBJ2-3; perhaps TRBD1 as D (6 bases). This CDR3 region has 15 residues. Germline V gives CDR1 SGDLS, CDR2 YYNGEE. V lost 0 bases and J 5 bases, leaving 13 bases between the germline ends. CDR3 coding DNA: TGTGCCAGCAGCGTAGCCCACAGGGCGGGAGATACGCAGTATTTT. Amino acids: CASSVAHRAGDTQYF.

The chain couples TRBV12-3 or TRBV12-4 to TRBJ2-3; D might be TRBD2 (5 bases). The CDR3 sequence is 16 residues long. V lost 1 base to trimming and J lost 0 bases, with 11 bases between them. In DNA, the CDR3 is TGTGCCAGCAGTTTAGAGGCGGAGGCTAGCACAGATACGCAGTATTTT. It is translated as CASSLEAEASTDTQYF.

This clonotype was detected a few times. The chain joins TRBV12-3 or TRBV12-4 to TRBJ2-5, with 8 bases that match TRBD2. The CDR3 runs to 15 residues. The J segment lost 5 bases and the V segment lost 5 bases, leaving 10 bases of the junction unmatched. In DNA form, the CDR3 reads TGTGCCAGCAGTCCCCCCACGTCTAGCGGGGAGACCCAGTACTTC. Translation gives CASSPPTSSGETQYF.

This clonotype has more than one count but fewer than ten. This rearrangement joins TRBV4-3 to TRBJ2-5; weak D call: TRBD1 (5 bases). V was trimmed by 6 bases and J by 5 bases, leaving 13 bases between them. This CDR3 region has 13 residues. CDR1 and CDR2 from the germline V gene are LGHNA and YSLEER. The CDR3 coding sequence is TGCGCCAGCAGTCCCGTCGCAGGGGAGACCCAGTACTTC. The encoded protein is CASSPVAGETQYF.